This T cell receptor beta chain derives from a study of T cell clonality in common variable immunodeficiency. Heparinized whole blood, about 5 to 8.5 ml, came from each donor. This clone was seen a few times. One junction end disagrees with the germline gene, perhaps due to a read error. The read ends 3 residues shy of where the CDR3 ends; the end is completed using the germline J gene. Germline V gene lookup returns CDR1 SEHNR and CDR2 FQNEAQ (reference sequence). The length of the CDR3 is 15 residues. The table came from immunoSEQ multiplex PCR; TCRdb's copy has only in-frame clones and leaves some out. There are tens of thousands of clones in the sample, none observed a single time.

V and J are TRBV7-9 and TRBJ2-7; TRBD1 matches at 8 bases. The TCR was taken from a person aged 18-69 years in good health. Sequencing input: peripheral blood mononuclear cells. CDR3 protein: CASSCSAGTGNEQYF. The sequenced CDR3 bases are TGTGCGAGCAGCTGCTCCGCCGGGACAGGAAACGAG.